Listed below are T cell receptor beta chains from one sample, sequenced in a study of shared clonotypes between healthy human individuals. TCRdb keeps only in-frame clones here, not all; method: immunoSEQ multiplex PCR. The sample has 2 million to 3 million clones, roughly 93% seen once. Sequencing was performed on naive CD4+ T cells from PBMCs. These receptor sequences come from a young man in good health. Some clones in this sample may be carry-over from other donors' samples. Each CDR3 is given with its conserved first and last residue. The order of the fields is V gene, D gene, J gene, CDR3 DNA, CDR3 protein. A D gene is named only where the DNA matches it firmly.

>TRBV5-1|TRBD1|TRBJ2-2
TGCGCCAGCAGCTCCGACAGGGCGGTCGGGGAGCTGTTTTTT
CASSSDRAVGELFF
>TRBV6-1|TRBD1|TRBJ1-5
TGTGCCAGCAGTGGGACAGGGAGATATAGCAATCAGCCCCAGCATTTT
CASSGTGRYSNQPQHF
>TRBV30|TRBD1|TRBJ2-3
TGTGCCTGGAGTAAGGGACAGGGGGCTTTCACAGATACGCAGTATTTT
CAWSKGQGAFTDTQYF
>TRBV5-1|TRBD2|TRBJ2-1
TGCGCCAGCAGCTCTCCCATTACTAGCGGGACCTCCAATGAGCAGTTCTTC
CASSSPITSGTSNEQFF
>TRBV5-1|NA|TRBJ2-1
TGCGCCAGCAGCTTGGCCCCTGGCTCCTACAATGAGCAGTTCTTC
CASSLAPGSYNEQFF
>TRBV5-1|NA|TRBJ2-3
TGCGCCAGCAGCCGTGGGACGACGGGAGCGGCAGATACGCAGTATTTT
CASSRGTTGAADTQYF
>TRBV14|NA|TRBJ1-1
TGTGCCAGCAGCCACTTACAGGGAAGAACTGAAGCTTTCTTT
CASSHLQGRTEAFF
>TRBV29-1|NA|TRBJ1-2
TGCAGCGTTGCGGGCCTCAAGGAGGGCTATGGCTACACCTTC
CSVAGLKEGYGYTF
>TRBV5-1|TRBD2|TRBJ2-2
TGCGCCAGCCACTTTCTAGCGGGAGAGTCCGGGGAGCTGTTTTTT
CASHFLAGESGELFF
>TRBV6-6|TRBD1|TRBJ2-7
TGTGCCAGCAGTTACAACAGGGGGCTATCCTACGAGCAGTACTTC
CASSYNRGLSYEQYF
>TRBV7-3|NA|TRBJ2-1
TGTGCCAGCAGCTCGCCTCAGATGGGTGAGCAGTTCTTC
CASSSPQMGEQFF
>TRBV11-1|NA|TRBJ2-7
TGTGCCAGCAGCTTTGGACGTGTGCGGGAGCAGTACTTC
CASSFGRVREQYF
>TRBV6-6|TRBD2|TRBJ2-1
TGTGCCAGCAGTTTGCTAGCGGGAGTCGGCAATGAGCAGTTCTTC
CASSLLAGVGNEQFF
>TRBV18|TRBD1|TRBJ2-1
TGTGCCAGCTCGCCGGGACAGGGGATCTACAATGAGCAGTTCTTC
CASSPGQGIYNEQFF
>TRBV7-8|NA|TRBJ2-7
TGTGCCAGCAGCCCTGGGTTCGAGCAGTACTTC
CASSPGFEQYF
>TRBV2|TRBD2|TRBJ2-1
TGTGCCAGCAAGCGGACTAGCGGGAGTGGTTCCTACAATGAGCAGTTCTTC
CASKRTSGSGSYNEQFF
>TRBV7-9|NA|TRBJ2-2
TGTGCCAGCAGCCTGATGGCGACGTCTTTAAACACCGGGGAGCTGTTTTTT
CASSLMATSLNTGELFF
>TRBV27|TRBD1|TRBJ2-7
TGTGCCAGCAGTTATAGGTCGACAGGGGGCGACGAGCAGTACTTC
CASSYRSTGGDEQYF
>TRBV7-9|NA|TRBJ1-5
TGTGCCAGCAGCTTAGAAGGGCCAGTCGATCAGCCCCAGCATTTT
CASSLEGPVDQPQHF
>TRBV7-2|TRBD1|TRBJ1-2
TGTGCCAGCAGCCGGGACAGGGTCAGGTATGGCTACACCTTC
CASSRDRVRYGYTF
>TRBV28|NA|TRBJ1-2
TGTGCCAGCAGTTTACCAGGATTCAACTATGGCTACACCTTC
CASSLPGFNYGYTF
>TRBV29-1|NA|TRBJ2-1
TGCAGCGTAGAAGGGGGACTCGACAACCCAGGGGAGTTCTTC
CSVEGGLDNPGEFF
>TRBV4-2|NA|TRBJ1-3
TGTGCCAGCAGCCTCAGTGTAGAGGGAAACACCATATATTTT
CASSLSVEGNTIYF
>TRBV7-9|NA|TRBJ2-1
TGTGCCAGCAGCTGGGTCTTAGCTCAGAAGGATGAGCAGTTCTTC
CASSWVLAQKDEQFF
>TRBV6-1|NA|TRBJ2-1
TGTGCCAGCAGTCTCCGGGTGAGCTCCTACAATGAGCAGTTCTTC
CASSLRVSSYNEQFF
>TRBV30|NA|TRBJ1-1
TGTGCCTGGAGTGCTCCCGGGAAAGCTTTCTTT
CAWSAPGKAFF
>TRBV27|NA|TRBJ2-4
TGTGCCAGCAGTTCAGGGGGGACAGTAAGATTAGCCAAAAACATTCAGTACTTC
CASSSGGTVRLAKNIQYF
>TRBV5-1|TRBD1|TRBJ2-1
TGCGCCAGCAGCCCGACAGGGGACTCCTACAATGAGCAGTTCTTC
CASSPTGDSYNEQFF